This T cell receptor beta chain was observed in a study of blood T cell repertoires in COVID-19. The overall study: Acute and convalescent COVID-19 samples came from the United States, Italy and Spain. Sample material is recorded as cDNA or gDNA derived from T cells, B-cell-depleted T cells, or PBMCs.

In the original workflow: For nucleated cells, counts were estimated from reference gene primer amplification. Using immunoSEQ multiplex PCR, the repertoire was profiled, and TCRdb retains in-frame clones only, with some absent. D and trimming were read from the DNA, whereas the V and J calls and clone size are those reported in that table. The sample holds around 130,000 clones, approximately 85% seen once. Germline CDR1 and CDR2: MNHEY and SMNVEV (reference sequence). V lost 0 bases to trimming and J lost 0 bases; unmatched junction nucleotides: 4. This CDR3 comprises 19 residues. The sequence was obtained from a man aged 50 to 59 with acute or convalescent COVID-19. This chain joins TRBV27 and TRBJ1-6, with 11 nucleotides matching TRBD1. Material: peripheral blood. CDR3 DNA sequence: TGTGCCAGCAGTTTATCGAAAGGACAGGGGGCCTCCTATAATTCACCCCTCCACTTT. Amino acids: CASSLSKGQGASYNSPLHF.